This entry is about one TCR beta chain. This sample was included in a study of shared T cell receptors in the human thymus. Sequenced by immunoSEQ multiplex PCR; TCRdb stores in-frame clones only, minus some. This sample has hundreds of thousands of clones, with roughly 86% found just once. V trimming: 3 bases; J trimming: 6 bases; junction bases outside the gene matches: 11. Germline assignment: CDR1 SEHNR and CDR2 FQNEAQ (reference sequence). The CDR3 extends over 16 amino acids. The data were also submitted as part of a second study, on human thymus T cells. That source adds: Within thymic and blood repertoires, V and J gene usage appeared to be biased.

What was sequenced was thymocytes. The source is a boy under three years old with a congenital heart defect. The V gene is TRBV7-9, the J gene TRBJ2-7; TRBD2 matches at 10 bases. The chain's CDR3 is CASSFPSGRSLLEQYF. As DNA, the CDR3 is TGTGCCAGCAGCTTTCCTAGCGGGAGAAGCCTGCTCGAGCAGTACTTC.